Sequencing of this T cell receptor beta chain was carried out in a study of cytomegalovirus exposure and HLA in healthy donors. CDR1 is LGHNA and CDR2 is YSLEER in the germline V gene. The CDR3 consists of 15 residues. Trimming cost V 0 bases and J 5 bases, with 11 bases left between them. Worth noting for this clone: Antigen unknown.

The study, taken as a whole, reports: As a later analysis revealed, the rate of TCR association differed by HLA locus, with DRB1 most and HLA-C fewest.

Primers included in the PCR were 60 Vbeta and 13 Jbeta primers. Sequencing used immunoSEQ multiplex PCR; TCRdb keeps in-frame clones, though not all of them. This sample's table reports 40,000 to 45,000 clones. The receptor's source is a man aged 25 to 40 in good health and CMV-seronegative. The chain couples TRBV4-3 to TRBJ1-5; tentative D call: TRBD1 (6 bases). The sample consisted of PBMCs. The CDR3, as DNA: TGCGCCAGCAGCCAAGATCTAGGGGGTGATCAGCCCCAGCATTTT. Translated: CASSQDLGGDQPQHF.